This TCR beta chain appears in the sequencing data of a study of PD-1 blockade in classical Hodgkin lymphoma. General study results and limits: What drove the repertoire differences, possibly disease activity or prior therapy, has not been defined. Baseline TCR diversity was reportedly lower in newly diagnosed patients than healthy donors.

Method: immunoSEQ multiplex PCR; TCRdb's copy keeps in-frame clones and lacks some. The sample lists 23,000 or so clones, around nine tenths seen once, with about 7% in the top ten. Documented time point: newly diagnosed, previously untreated cHL patient sample. From thawed PBMCs, CD8+ T cells were isolated by magnetic negative selection. Comparison relied on PBMCs that came from newly diagnosed, untreated classical Hodgkin lymphoma. Points on this clone: Its antigen remains unknown.

Specimen: CD8+ T cells from blood. The receptor was derived from a human donor with classical Hodgkin lymphoma.

For the CDR3, the DNA is TGCAGCGTCTTTGGACGGGGCACTGAAGCTTTCTTT. Amino acid sequence: CSVFGRGTEAFF. This chain uses TRBV29-1 with TRBJ1-1; D not certain. Between the trimmed V and J ends, which lost 6 bases and 4 bases, there was a span of 12 bases. This CDR3 is built from 12 residues. Germline V gene lookup returns CDR1 SQVTM and CDR2 ANQGSEA.